The sequence of this T cell receptor (beta chain) was determined in a study of T-cell memory formation after mild COVID-19. In the study overall: Clusters were largely donor specific.

TCRdb used MiXCR to reprocess the 5' RACE reads, holding one entry per CDR3 protein. The table has about 180,000 distinct CDR3 sequences, 15% to 20% seen once. The CDR3 runs 12 residues. V lost 5 bases and J 15 bases, leaving 16 bases between the germline ends. The germline V gene has CDR1 SGHTA and CDR2 FQGNSA. This receptor was identified in an adult woman who had mild COVID-19 (a few samples of this study predate the infection). Cell type and time point are not known. The material sequenced was PBMCs or a T cell subset sorted from them (not recorded which). This chain links TRBV7-2 with TRBJ1-4, with a possible D match to TRBD1 (5 bases). The chain's CDR3 is CASSIQGALLFF. DNA for the CDR3: TGTGCCAGCAGCATACAAGGGGCACTCTTGTTTTTT.